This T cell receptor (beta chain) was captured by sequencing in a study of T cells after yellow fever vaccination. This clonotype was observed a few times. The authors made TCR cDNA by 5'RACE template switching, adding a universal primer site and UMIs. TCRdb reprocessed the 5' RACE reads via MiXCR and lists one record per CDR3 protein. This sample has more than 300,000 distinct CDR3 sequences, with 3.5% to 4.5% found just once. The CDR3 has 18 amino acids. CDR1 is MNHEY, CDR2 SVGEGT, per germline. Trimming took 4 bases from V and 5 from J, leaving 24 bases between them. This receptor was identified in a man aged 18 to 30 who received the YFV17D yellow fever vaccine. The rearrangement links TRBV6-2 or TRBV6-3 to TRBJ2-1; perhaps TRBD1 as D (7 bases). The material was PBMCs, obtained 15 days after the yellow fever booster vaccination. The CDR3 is CASSSYGEEGAYNNEQFF. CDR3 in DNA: TGTGCCAGCAGTTCCTATGGGGAGGAGGGGGCCTACAACAATGAGCAGTTCTTC.